The T cell receptor (beta chain) under discussion was sequenced for a study of beta chain features in type 1 diabetes. General observations from the study: In all four CD4+ subsets, TCRB CDR3 length was significantly, moderately reduced in type 1 diabetes.

Sequenced material consisted of expressed TCRB transcripts (all of the isolated RNA was reverse transcribed). Assay: immunoSEQ multiplex PCR; the TCRdb copy retains only in-frame clones and omits some. The table includes 130,000 or so clones, around 9% detected once. The germline CDR1 and CDR2 sequences are SNHLY and FYNNEI. Deletions cut 5 bases from V and 4 bases from J, with 12 bases between. The CDR3 covers 14 residues. Purity (above 98%) was reached by all sorted populations. A remark on this clone: Its antigen is still unknown.

This clonotype originated in a man aged 30 to 45 with type 1 diabetes. This chain links TRBV2 with TRBJ1-5; D is possibly TRBD1 (5 bases). Sequenced material: central memory CD4+ T cells from blood. CDR3 sequence (DNA): TGTGCCAGCAGTAGAATGGGGCAAAATCAGCCCCAGCATTTT. It is translated as CASSRMGQNQPQHF. The full variable domain, completed using reference TRBV2 and TRBJ1-5, is EPEVTQTPSHQVTQMGQEVILRCVPISNHLYFYWYRQILGQKVEFLVSFYNNEISEKSEIFDDQFSVERPDGSNFTLKIRSTKLEDSAMYFCASSRMGQNQPQHFGDGTRLSIL.